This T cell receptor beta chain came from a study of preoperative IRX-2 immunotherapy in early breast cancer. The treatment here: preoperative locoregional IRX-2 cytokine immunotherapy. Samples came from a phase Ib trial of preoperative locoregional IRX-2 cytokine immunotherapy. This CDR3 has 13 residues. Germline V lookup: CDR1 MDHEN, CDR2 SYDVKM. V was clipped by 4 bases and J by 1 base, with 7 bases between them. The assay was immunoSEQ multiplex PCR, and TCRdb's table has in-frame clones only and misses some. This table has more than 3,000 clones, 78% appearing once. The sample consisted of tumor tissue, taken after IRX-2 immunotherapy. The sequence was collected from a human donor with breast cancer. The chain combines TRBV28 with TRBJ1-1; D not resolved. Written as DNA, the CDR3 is TGTGCCAGCAGTTGGGGAAGGAACACTGAAGCTTTCTTT. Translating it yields CASSWGRNTEAFF.